These T cell receptor beta chains were read from a single sample in a study of T-cell reconstitution after alpha-beta-depleted transplantation in children. TCRdb analysed the PCR reads with MiXCR anew, one entry per CDR3 protein. The sample lists about 460,000 distinct CDR3 sequences, more than 9.5% occurring once. The sequencing here drew on PBMCs, mostly from graft donor cells, taken 180 days after TCRalphabeta/CD19-depleted stem cell transplant. All receptors come from a female patient under 10 years old who had a stem cell transplant for aplastic anemia, so the T cells may come from the graft donor. The CDR3 runs from the conserved cysteine through the conserved F or W. The D gene is left open where the match is weak. Expanded clones get a size class; other rows say once, few or many, or leave the size out.

cdr3_nt cdr3_aa j_call clone_size v_call d_call
TGCAGCGTTATAGCGGGAGGGAAAGAGACCCAGTACTTC CSVIAGGKETQYF TRBJ2-5 many TRBV29-1 TRBD2
TGTGCCAGCAGCTTTAGGGCGGGAGCCGGTTGGGATGAGCAGTTCTTC CASSFRAGAGWDEQFF TRBJ2-1 - TRBV7-3 TRBD2
TGTGCCAGCAGTTACGGGACTAGCACGGTCGATGAGCAGTTCTTC CASSYGTSTVDEQFF TRBJ2-1 - TRBV27 TRBD2
TGTGCCAGCAGTGAAGGGACAATGGTAACCTACGAGCAGTACTTC CASSEGTMVTYEQYF TRBJ2-7 many TRBV6-1 -
TGCGCCAGCACCCCCCGAAGGGGGAACACCATATATTTT CASTPRRGNTIYF TRBJ1-3 few TRBV4-3 -
TGTGCCAGCAGTTTTTTCGCCCTGAACACCGGGGAGCTGTTTTTT CASSFFALNTGELFF TRBJ2-2 many TRBV28 -
TGCGCCAGCAGCCCTCAGGGTAGAGGCAATCAGCCCCAGCATTTT CASSPQGRGNQPQHF TRBJ1-5 few TRBV5-1 -
TGCAGTGCTAGAGATTGGGGGGAGTCCTACGAGCAGTACTTC CSARDWGESYEQYF TRBJ2-7 many TRBV20-1 -
TGCGCCAGCAGTGAGACTTACACCGGGGAGCTGTTTTTT CASSETYTGELFF TRBJ2-2 many TRBV10-2 -
TGTGCCAGCAGCTTAGAACAGGGGGCCAACGTCCTGACTTTC CASSLEQGANVLTF TRBJ2-6 few TRBV7-9 -
TGCGCCAGCAGCCCCGGACTAGCGGGAGGCCCAGATACGCAGTATTTT CASSPGLAGGPDTQYF TRBJ2-3 - TRBV5-1 TRBD2
TGCGCCAGCAGCCAAGACGGGGGGAACACTGAAGCTTTCTTT CASSQDGGNTEAFF TRBJ1-1 few TRBV4-3 -
TGTGCCAGCAGCCAAGAAGCCCCTTGGGGCGGGAGGGCCGGTCGCTCCTACAATGAGCAGTTCTTC CASSQEAPWGGRAGRSYNEQFF TRBJ2-1 many TRBV3-1 TRBD2
TGTGCCAGCAGCGAAGTCCAGGGGCAAGAGACCCAGTACTTC CASSEVQGQETQYF TRBJ2-5 few TRBV7-9 -
TGTGCCAGCAGCTTATCTCCGGGGGGAGCTGGAAACACCATATATTTT CASSLSPGGAGNTIYF TRBJ1-3 few TRBV7-9 -
TGTGCCAGCAGCTCCCCCCTTAGCGGGAGGGAAAACATTCAGTACTTC CASSSPLSGRENIQYF TRBJ2-4 few TRBV7-9 TRBD2
TGTGCCAGCAGCCCCTCTGGCGGGGGCAACAATGAGCAGTTCTTC CASSPSGGGNNEQFF TRBJ2-1 - TRBV14 -
TGTGCCAGCAGCCAAGACTTTAGCGGCAATGAGCAGTTCTTC CASSQDFSGNEQFF TRBJ2-1 few TRBV3-1 -
TGTGCCAGCAGTTCCCTTGTAGACGAGCAGTACTTC CASSSLVDEQYF TRBJ2-7 - TRBV28 -
TGTGCCAGTAGTCTAATCAGGGGTCTGGATGAGCAGTTCTTC CASSLIRGLDEQFF TRBJ2-1 few TRBV19 -
TGTGCCAGCAGCCAAGCGGGTACTAGCGGGTATGAGCAGTTCTTC CASSQAGTSGYEQFF TRBJ2-1 - TRBV4-2 TRBD2
TGTGCCAGCAGCCCCGGACTAGCGGGAGGTCTCTCCTACAATGAGCAGTTCTTC CASSPGLAGGLSYNEQFF TRBJ2-1 - TRBV14 TRBD2
TGTGCCAGCAGCTTACTCGAAGGCGTTACCTACGAGCAGTACTTC CASSLLEGVTYEQYF TRBJ2-7 few TRBV7-2 -
TGCAGTGCTACCCCTTTTACCGGGCCCCAAAACGAGCAGTACTTC CSATPFTGPQNEQYF TRBJ2-7 few TRBV20-1 -
TGTGCCAGCAGCGCACACAATGAGCAGTTCTTC CASSAHNEQFF TRBJ2-1 - TRBV12-3/TRBV12-4 -
TGTGCCAGCAGCTTAGGCGAGTTGGCGGGAGGCCACAATGAGCAGTTCTTC CASSLGELAGGHNEQFF TRBJ2-1 - TRBV11-2 TRBD2
TGTGCTAGTGGTAGTACTAGCGGTGAGCAGTTCTTC CASGSTSGEQFF TRBJ2-1 - TRBV12-5 TRBD2
TGCGCCAGCAGCTTGGAGGCCGACACAGATACGCAGTATTTT CASSLEADTDTQYF TRBJ2-3 many TRBV5-1 -